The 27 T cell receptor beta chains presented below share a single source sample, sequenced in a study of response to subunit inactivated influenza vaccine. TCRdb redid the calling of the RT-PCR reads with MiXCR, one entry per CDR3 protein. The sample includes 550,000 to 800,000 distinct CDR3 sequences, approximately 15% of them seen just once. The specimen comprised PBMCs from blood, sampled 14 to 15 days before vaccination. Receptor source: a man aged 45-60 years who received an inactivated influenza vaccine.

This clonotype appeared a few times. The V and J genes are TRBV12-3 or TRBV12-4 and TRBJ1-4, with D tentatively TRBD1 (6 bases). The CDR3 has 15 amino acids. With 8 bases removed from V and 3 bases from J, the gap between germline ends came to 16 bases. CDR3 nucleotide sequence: TGTGCCAGCCGAAAAACAGGGTTTGCTAATGAAAAACTGTTTTTT. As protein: CASRKTGFANEKLFF.

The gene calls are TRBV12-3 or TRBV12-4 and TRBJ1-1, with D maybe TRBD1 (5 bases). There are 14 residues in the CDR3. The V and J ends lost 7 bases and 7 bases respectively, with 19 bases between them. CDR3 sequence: CASTPDSRGNEAFF. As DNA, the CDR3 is TGTGCCAGCACCCCCGACAGCCGGGGTAATGAAGCTTTCTTT.

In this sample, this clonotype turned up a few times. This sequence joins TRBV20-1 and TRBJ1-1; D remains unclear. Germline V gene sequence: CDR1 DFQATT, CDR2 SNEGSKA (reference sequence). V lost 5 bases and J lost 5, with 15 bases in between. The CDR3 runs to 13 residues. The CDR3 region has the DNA TGCAGTGCTGCCCGGACCCGATGGACTGAAGCTTTCTTT. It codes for CSAARTRWTEAFF.

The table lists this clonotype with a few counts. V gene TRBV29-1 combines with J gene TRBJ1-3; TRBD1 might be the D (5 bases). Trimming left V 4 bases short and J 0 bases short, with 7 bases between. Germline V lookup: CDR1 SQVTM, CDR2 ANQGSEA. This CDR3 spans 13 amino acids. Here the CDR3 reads CSVGGDSGNTIYF. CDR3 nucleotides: TGCAGCGTTGGAGGGGACTCTGGAAACACCATATATTTT.

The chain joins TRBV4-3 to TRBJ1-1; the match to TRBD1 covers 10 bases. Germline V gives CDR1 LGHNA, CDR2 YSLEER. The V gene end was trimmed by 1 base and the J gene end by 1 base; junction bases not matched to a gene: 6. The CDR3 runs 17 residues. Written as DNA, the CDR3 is TGCGCCAGCAGCCAAGTCCCGGGACAGGGGCCGAACACTGAAGCTTTCTTT. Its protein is CASSQVPGQGPNTEAFF.

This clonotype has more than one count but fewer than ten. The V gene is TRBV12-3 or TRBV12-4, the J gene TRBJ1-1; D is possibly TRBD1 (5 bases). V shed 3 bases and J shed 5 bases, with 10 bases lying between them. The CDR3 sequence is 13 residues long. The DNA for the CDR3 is TGTGCCAGCAGTTTCGGGGGAGAAACTGAAGCTTTCTTT. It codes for CASSFGGETEAFF.

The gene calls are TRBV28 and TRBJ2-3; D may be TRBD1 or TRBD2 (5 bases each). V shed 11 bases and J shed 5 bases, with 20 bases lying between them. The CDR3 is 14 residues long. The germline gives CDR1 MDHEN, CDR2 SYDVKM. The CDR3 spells CAAGSAGKGDTQYF. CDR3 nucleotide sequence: TGTGCCGCGGGTTCGGCAGGGAAAGGAGATACGCAGTATTTT.

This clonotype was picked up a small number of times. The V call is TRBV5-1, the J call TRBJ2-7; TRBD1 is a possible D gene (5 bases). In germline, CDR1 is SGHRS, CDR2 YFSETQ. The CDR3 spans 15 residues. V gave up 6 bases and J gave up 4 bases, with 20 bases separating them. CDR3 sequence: CASTPPPRTTYEQYF. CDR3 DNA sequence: TGCGCCAGCACCCCCCCACCTAGGACAACGTACGAGCAGTACTTC. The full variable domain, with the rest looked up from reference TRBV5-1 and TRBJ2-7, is KAGVTQTPRYLIKTRGQQVTLSCSPISGHRSVSWYQQTPGQGLQFLFEYFSETQRNKGNFPGRFSGRQFSNSRSEMNVSTLELGDSALYLCASTPPPRTTYEQYFGPGTRLTVT.

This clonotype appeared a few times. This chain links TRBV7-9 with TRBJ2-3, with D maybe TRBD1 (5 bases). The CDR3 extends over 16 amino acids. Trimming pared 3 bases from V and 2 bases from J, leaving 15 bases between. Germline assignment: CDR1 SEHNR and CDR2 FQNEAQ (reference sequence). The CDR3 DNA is TGTGCCAGCAGCTTTCCGGCTAAGGGGAACACAGATACGCAGTATTTT. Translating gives CASSFPAKGNTDTQYF. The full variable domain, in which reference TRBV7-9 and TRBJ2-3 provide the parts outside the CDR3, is DTGVSQNPRHKITKRGQNVTFRCDPISEHNRLYWYRQTLGQGPEFLTYFQNEAQLEKSRLLSDRFSAERPKGSFSTLEIQRTEQGDSAMYLCASSFPAKGNTDTQYFGPGTRLTVL.

The DNA for the CDR3 is TGTGCCAGCAGCTGGTCAGATACGCAGTATTTT. Its translation is CASSWSDTQYF. The chain couples TRBV7-9 to TRBJ2-3; no definite D call. CDR3 length equals 11 residues. Germline assignment: CDR1 SEHNR and CDR2 FQNEAQ (reference sequence). V was pared by 4 bases and J by 4 bases, with 3 bases between.

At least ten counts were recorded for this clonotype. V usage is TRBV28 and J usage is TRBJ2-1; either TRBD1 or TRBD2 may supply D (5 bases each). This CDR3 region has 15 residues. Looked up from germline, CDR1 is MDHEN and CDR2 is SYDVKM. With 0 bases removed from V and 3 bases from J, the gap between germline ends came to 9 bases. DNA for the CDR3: TGTGCCAGCAGTTTATGGGGGGAGAGCTACAATGAGCAGTTCTTC. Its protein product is CASSLWGESYNEQFF.

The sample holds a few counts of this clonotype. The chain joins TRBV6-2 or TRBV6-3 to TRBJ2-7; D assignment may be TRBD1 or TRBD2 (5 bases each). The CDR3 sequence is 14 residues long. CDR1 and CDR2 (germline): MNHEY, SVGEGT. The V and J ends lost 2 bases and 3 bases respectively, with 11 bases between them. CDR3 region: CASSYVGPYYEQYF. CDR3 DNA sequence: TGTGCCAGCAGTTACGTGGGACCCTACTACGAGCAGTACTTC.

CDR3 sequence reads: CASSLGGYETQYF. CDR3 nucleotide sequence: TGTGCCAGCAGCTTGGGGGGCTATGAGACCCAGTACTTC. The chain employs TRBV11-1 and TRBJ2-5; tentatively, D is TRBD1 or TRBD2 (6 bases each). Germline lookup yields CDR1 SGHAT and CDR2 FQDESV (reference sequence). The ends were cut back, 3 bases at V and 5 bases at J, with 10 bases in the middle. CDR3 length: 13 amino acids.

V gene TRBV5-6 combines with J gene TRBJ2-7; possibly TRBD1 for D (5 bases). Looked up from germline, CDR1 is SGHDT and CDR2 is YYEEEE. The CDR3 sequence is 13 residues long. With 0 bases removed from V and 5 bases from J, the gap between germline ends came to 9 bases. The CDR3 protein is CASSLGTQDEQYF. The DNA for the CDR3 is TGTGCCAGCAGCTTGGGGACACAAGACGAGCAGTACTTC. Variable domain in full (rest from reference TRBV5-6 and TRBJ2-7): DAGVTQSPTHLIKTRGQQVTLRCSPKSGHDTVSWYQQALGQGPQFIFQYYEEEERQRGNFPDRFSGHQFPNYSSELNVNALLLGDSALYLCASSLGTQDEQYFGPGTRLTVT.

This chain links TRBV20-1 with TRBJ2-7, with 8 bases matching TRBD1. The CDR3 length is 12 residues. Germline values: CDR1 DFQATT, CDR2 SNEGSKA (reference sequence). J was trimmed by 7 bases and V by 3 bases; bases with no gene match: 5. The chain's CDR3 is CSASRGHKEQYF. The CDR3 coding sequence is TGCAGTGCTAGCAGGGGGCATAAAGAGCAGTACTTC.

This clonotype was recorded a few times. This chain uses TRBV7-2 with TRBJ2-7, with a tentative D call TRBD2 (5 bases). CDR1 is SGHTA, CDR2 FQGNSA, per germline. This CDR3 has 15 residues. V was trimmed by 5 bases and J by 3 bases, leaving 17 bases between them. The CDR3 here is CASSPSPGPYYEQYF. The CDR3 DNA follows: TGTGCCAGCAGCCCTAGCCCCGGGCCCTACTACGAGCAGTACTTC.

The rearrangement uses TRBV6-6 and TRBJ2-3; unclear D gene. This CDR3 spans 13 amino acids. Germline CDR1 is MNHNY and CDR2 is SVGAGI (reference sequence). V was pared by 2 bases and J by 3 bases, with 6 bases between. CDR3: CASSYLSTDTQYF. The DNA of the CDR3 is TGTGCCAGCAGTTACCTATCGACAGATACGCAGTATTTT.

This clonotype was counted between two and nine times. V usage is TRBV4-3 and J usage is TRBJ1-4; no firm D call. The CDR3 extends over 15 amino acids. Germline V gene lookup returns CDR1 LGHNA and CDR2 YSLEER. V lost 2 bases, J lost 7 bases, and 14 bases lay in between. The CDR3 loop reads CASSQLSGEGEKLFF. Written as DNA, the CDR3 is TGCGCCAGCAGCCAATTGTCCGGGGAGGGTGAAAAACTGTTTTTT.

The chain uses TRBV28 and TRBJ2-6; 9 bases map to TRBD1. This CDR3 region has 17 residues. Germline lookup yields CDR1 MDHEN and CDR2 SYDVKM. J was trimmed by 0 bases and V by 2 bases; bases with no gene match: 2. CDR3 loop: CASSLGTGTSGANVLTF. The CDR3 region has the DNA TGTGCCAGCAGTTTAGGGACAGGGACCTCTGGGGCCAACGTCCTGACTTTC. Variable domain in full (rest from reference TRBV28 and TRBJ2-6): DVKVTQSSRYLVKRTGEKVFLECVQDMDHENMFWYRQDPGLGLRLIYFSYDVKMKEKGDIPEGYSVSREKKERFSLILESASTNQTSMYLCASSLGTGTSGANVLTFGAGSRLTVL.

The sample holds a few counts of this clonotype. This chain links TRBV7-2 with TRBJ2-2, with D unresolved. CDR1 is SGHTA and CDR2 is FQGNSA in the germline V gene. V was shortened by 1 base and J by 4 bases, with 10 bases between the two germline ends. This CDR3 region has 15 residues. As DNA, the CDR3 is TGTGCCAGCAGCTTAGGGGCTGGAATCACCGGGGAGCTGTTTTTT. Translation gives CASSLGAGITGELFF.

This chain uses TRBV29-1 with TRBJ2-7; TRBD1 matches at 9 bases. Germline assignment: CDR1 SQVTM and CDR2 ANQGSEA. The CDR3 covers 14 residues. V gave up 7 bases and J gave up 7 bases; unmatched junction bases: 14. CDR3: CSAGPGQGEREQYF. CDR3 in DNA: TGCAGCGCGGGTCCGGGACAGGGAGAACGGGAGCAGTACTTC.

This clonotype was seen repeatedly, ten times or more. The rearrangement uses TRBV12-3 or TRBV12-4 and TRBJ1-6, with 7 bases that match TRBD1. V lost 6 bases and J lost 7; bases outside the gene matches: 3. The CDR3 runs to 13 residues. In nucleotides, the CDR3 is TGTGCCAGCAGGAGACAGGGAAATTCACCCCTCCACTTT. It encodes CASRRQGNSPLHF.

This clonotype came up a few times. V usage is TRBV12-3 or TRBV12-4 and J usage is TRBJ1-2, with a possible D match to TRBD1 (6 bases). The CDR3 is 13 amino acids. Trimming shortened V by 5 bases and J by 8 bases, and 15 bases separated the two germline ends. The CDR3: CASSPDQGPGYTF. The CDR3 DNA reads TGTGCCAGCAGTCCCGACCAGGGGCCCGGCTACACCTTC.

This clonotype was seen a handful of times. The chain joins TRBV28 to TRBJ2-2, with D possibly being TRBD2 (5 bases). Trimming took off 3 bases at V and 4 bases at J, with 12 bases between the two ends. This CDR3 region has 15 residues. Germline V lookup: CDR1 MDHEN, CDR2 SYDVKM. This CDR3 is CASSFEGWATGELFF. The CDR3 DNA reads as TGTGCCAGCAGTTTCGAGGGCTGGGCCACCGGGGAGCTGTTTTTT.

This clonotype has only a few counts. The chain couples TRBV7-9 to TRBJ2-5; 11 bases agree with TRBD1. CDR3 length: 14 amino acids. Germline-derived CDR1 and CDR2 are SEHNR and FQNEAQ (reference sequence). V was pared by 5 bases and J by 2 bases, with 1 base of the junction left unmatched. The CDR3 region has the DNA TGTGCCAGCAGCGGGACAGGGGGTCAAGAGACCCAGTACTTC. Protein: CASSGTGGQETQYF.

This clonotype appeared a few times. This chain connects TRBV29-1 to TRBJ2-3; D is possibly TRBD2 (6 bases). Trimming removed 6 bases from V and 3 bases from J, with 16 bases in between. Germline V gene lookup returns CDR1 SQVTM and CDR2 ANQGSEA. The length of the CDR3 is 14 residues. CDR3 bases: TGCAGCGTCACCGGAGGGTTCGGTACAGATACGCAGTATTTT. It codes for CSVTGGFGTDTQYF.

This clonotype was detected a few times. The CDR3 reads CASSPNLLAGVEQFF. CDR3 nucleotide sequence: TGTGCCAGTAGCCCCAACTTGCTAGCGGGAGTTGAGCAGTTCTTC. The chain has TRBV19 and TRBJ2-1; 10 bases are a match to TRBD2. J lost 9 bases, V lost 6 bases, and 11 bases had no gene match. The CDR3 extends over 15 amino acids. Germline V CDR1 and CDR2: LNHDA, SQIVND (reference sequence).